These 30 T cell receptor beta chains share one sample of origin, sequenced in a study of blood T cell repertoires in COVID-19. This table comes from immunoSEQ multiplex PCR, and its TCRdb copy is limited to in-frame clones, with some not included. The table records 400,000 or so clones, 88% of them present only once. The sequenced material came from PBMCs or T cells enriched from blood (not recorded which). The source of these receptors is a woman aged 40 to 55 with acute COVID-19.

This clone was observed a handful of times. The chain uses TRBV2 and TRBJ1-6; TRBD1 is a possible D gene (6 bases). CDR1 is SNHLY, CDR2 FYNNEI, per germline. The V end was cut by 5 bases, the J end by 8 bases, with 13 bases between. CDR3 length: 14 residues. In DNA form, the CDR3 reads TGTGCCAGCAGTTTACAGGGCTCAGATTCACCCCTCCACTTT. Translation gives CASSLQGSDSPLHF.

The chain is built from TRBV13 and TRBJ2-3; 9 nucleotides agree with TRBD1. Germline V gene data show CDR1 as PRHDT and CDR2 as FYEKMQ (reference sequence). This CDR3 is 15 amino acids long. After removal of 6 bases from V and 1 base from J, the junction contained 5 bases not matched to a gene. The CDR3 loop is CASSPGDRGTDTQYF. CDR3 sequence (DNA): TGTGCCAGCAGTCCAGGGGACAGGGGCACAGATACGCAGTATTTT.

The CDR3, as DNA: TGTGCCAGCAGGAGCCGGACAGGGACCAACACTGAAGCTTTCTTT. It codes for CASRSRTGTNTEAFF. The chain links TRBV2 to TRBJ1-1; TRBD1 aligns across 8 bases. The J segment lost 2 bases and the V segment lost 6 bases, leaving 8 bases of the junction unmatched. CDR1 is SNHLY, CDR2 FYNNEI, per germline. This CDR3 contains 15 residues.

V is TRBV4-1 and J is TRBJ2-3, with TRBD2 identical over 14 bases. Per germline, CDR1 MGHRA and CDR2 YSYEKL. V was pared by 3 bases and J by 1 base, with 9 bases of the junction left unmatched. CDR3 size: 19 residues. The CDR3: CASSHVLPGLAGGTDTQYF. The DNA for the CDR3 is TGCGCCAGCAGCCACGTACTTCCGGGACTAGCGGGGGGCACAGATACGCAGTATTTT.

The chain combines TRBV5-4 with TRBJ1-2; a weak D match, TRBD1 (5 bases). Between the trimmed V and J ends, which lost 0 bases and 4 bases, there was a span of 13 bases. This CDR3 has 15 amino acids. The germline gives CDR1 SGHNT, CDR2 YYREEE (reference sequence). CDR3 nucleotide sequence: TGTGCCAGCAGCTTGGAACGGGGGATTAGCTATGGCTACACCTTC. It is translated as CASSLERGISYGYTF.

The V and J genes are TRBV7-9 and TRBJ2-2; possible D gene TRBD1, 5 bases. Germline assignment: CDR1 SEHNR and CDR2 FQNEAQ (reference sequence). This CDR3 spans 15 amino acids. Trimming shortened V by 5 bases and J by 1 base, and 11 bases separated the two germline ends. The CDR3 here is CASSPGQGNTGELFF. Here the CDR3 DNA reads TGTGCCAGCAGCCCCGGCCAGGGGAACACCGGGGAGCTGTTTTTT.

This sequence joins TRBV4-1 and TRBJ1-4; 7 bases align to TRBD1. After removal of 6 bases from V and 4 bases from J, the junction contained 5 bases not matched to a gene. The germline V gene encodes CDR1 MGHRA and CDR2 YSYEKL. This CDR3 comprises 14 residues. CDR3 protein: CASSHRGVNEKLFF. DNA for the CDR3: TGCGCCAGCAGTCACAGGGGAGTTAATGAAAAACTGTTTTTT.

This sequence joins TRBV6-5 and TRBJ2-1; D is possibly TRBD1 (5 bases). Looked up from germline, CDR1 is MNHEY and CDR2 is SVGAGI. V lost 5 bases and J lost 8, with 13 bases in between. The CDR3 totals 13 residues. This CDR3 is CASSLQGGDEQFF. As DNA, the CDR3 is TGTGCCAGCAGTCTCCAGGGTGGGGATGAGCAGTTCTTC.

Here the CDR3 DNA reads TGTGCCAGCTCATCGCTACAGGGGAACACTGAAGCTTTCTTT. As protein: CASSSLQGNTEAFF. The chain couples TRBV18 to TRBJ1-1; TRBD1 is a possible D gene (6 bases). With 5 bases removed from V and 1 base from J, the gap between germline ends came to 11 bases. Germline CDR1 KGHSH, CDR2 LQKENI. CDR3 length: 14 amino acids.

The chain's CDR3 is CASSLDGRANNEQFF. The CDR3 coding sequence is TGTGCCAGCAGCTTAGATGGGCGGGCTAACAATGAGCAGTTCTTC. The chain is built from TRBV11-3 and TRBJ2-1; perhaps TRBD2 as D (5 bases). CDR1 is SGHNT, CDR2 YENEEA, per germline. The V and J ends lost 0 bases and 5 bases respectively, with 11 bases between them. This CDR3 is built from 15 residues.

CDR3 in amino acids: CASSISGSTDTQYF. The CDR3 coding sequence is TGTGCCAGCAGCATTAGCGGGAGCACAGATACGCAGTATTTT. V gene TRBV11-2 combines with J gene TRBJ2-3; 7 bases match TRBD2. The CDR3 loop spans 14 amino acids. V lost 5 bases and J lost 0; bases outside the gene matches: 2. Germline CDR1 reads SGHAT; CDR2 reads FQNNGV.

The V and J genes are TRBV10-3 and TRBJ2-1, with 9 bases fitting TRBD2. After removal of 5 bases from V and 4 bases from J, the junction contained 9 bases not matched to a gene. The CDR3 is 16 amino acids. Germline V lookup: CDR1 ENHRY, CDR2 SYGVKD. CDR3 DNA sequence: TGTGCCATCAGTAGCCTACTAGCGGGTAGTTACAATGAGCAGTTCTTC. This codes for CAISSLLAGSYNEQFF.

The rearrangement joins TRBV6-1 to TRBJ1-2; tentative D call: TRBD1 (5 bases). Deletions cut 0 bases from V and 4 bases from J, with 12 bases between. The germline V gene has CDR1 MNHNS and CDR2 SASEGT. CDR3 size: 15 residues. The chain's CDR3 is CASSEAGQRAYGYTF. CDR3 nucleotide sequence: TGTGCCAGCAGTGAAGCGGGGCAGCGAGCCTATGGCTACACCTTC.

CDR3 sequence: CAGGQGAFGELFF. CDR3 in DNA: TGTGCCGGGGGACAGGGGGCTTTCGGGGAGCTGTTTTTT. J is TRBJ2-2 and V is TRBV2, with 12 bases fitting TRBD1. This CDR3 comprises 13 residues. The V gene's germline CDR1 is SNHLY and CDR2 FYNNEI. V shed 11 bases and J 7 bases; nucleotides not matched to a gene: 5.

CDR3 sequence: CATSDSGQGSTEAFF. Written as DNA, the CDR3 is TGTGCCACCAGTGATTCAGGACAGGGATCCACTGAAGCTTTCTTT. The V call is TRBV24-1, the J call TRBJ1-1; the match to TRBD1 covers 8 bases. This CDR3 has 15 amino acids. V shed 2 bases and J 4 bases; nucleotides not matched to a gene: 5. Germline-derived CDR1 and CDR2 are KGHDR and SFDVKD.

V is TRBV24-1 and J is TRBJ1-2; 10 bases align to TRBD1. Germline CDR1 reads KGHDR; CDR2 reads SFDVKD. V lost 3 bases, J lost 4 bases, and 7 bases stayed unmatched. CDR3 length: 16 amino acids. The CDR3 spells CATSDLPGTGVYGYTF. In DNA, the CDR3 is TGTGCCACCAGTGATCTACCCGGGACAGGGGTCTATGGCTACACCTTC.

The genes are TRBV6-5 and TRBJ1-5, with 10 bases fitting TRBD1. This CDR3 has 15 amino acids. After removal of 8 bases from V and 4 bases from J, the junction contained 8 bases not matched to a gene. CDR1 and CDR2 (germline): MNHEY, SVGAGI. This CDR3 is CASQKTGGRNQPQHF. The CDR3 region has the DNA TGTGCCAGCCAAAAGACAGGGGGCAGGAATCAGCCCCAGCATTTT.

The V call is TRBV5-1, the J call TRBJ1-3, with no clear D. Germline values: CDR1 SGHRS, CDR2 YFSETQ. CDR3 length: 15 residues. V shed 2 bases and J shed 0 bases, with 9 bases lying between them. The CDR3 nucleotides read TGCGCCAGCAGCTTAGGGAGTGCCTCTGGAAACACCATATATTTT. Protein: CASSLGSASGNTIYF.

The genes are TRBV3-1 (or the pseudogene TRBV3-2) and TRBJ1-1; D possibly corresponds to TRBD1 (5 bases). The germline CDR1 and CDR2 sequences are LGHDT and YNNKEL (reference sequence). Trimming pared 0 bases from V and 10 bases from J, leaving 12 bases between. The CDR3 extends over 13 amino acids. For the CDR3, the DNA is TGTGCCAGCAGCCAAGATGGCAGGAGGGGAGCTTTCTTT. It yields the protein CASSQDGRRGAFF.

This clone has only one observation. V and J are TRBV7-9 and TRBJ1-3; D ambiguous. The CDR3 spans 16 residues. Per the germline V gene, CDR1 is SEHNR and CDR2 is FQNEAQ (reference sequence). V was cut by 1 base and J by 4 bases, with 14 bases left in between. The CDR3 region is CASSLEAPRAGNTIYF. CDR3 DNA: TGTGCCAGCAGCTTAGAAGCGCCGCGGGCAGGAAACACCATATATTTT.

This clone was seen a single time. The rearrangement links TRBV4-1 to TRBJ2-2; D might be TRBD1 (6 bases). V lost 0 bases to trimming and J lost 2 bases, with 13 bases between them. CDR1 is MGHRA, CDR2 YSYEKL, per germline. The CDR3 extends over 17 amino acids. Here the CDR3 reads CASSQELSRGNTGELFF. The CDR3 nucleotides read TGCGCCAGCAGCCAAGAACTGTCCAGGGGAAACACCGGGGAGCTGTTTTTT.

The rearrangement links TRBV7-9 to TRBJ1-5, with 11 bases that match TRBD1. The germline CDR1 and CDR2 sequences are SEHNR and FQNEAQ (reference sequence). The CDR3 consists of 15 residues. J lost 6 bases, V lost 4 bases, and 5 bases had no gene match. The CDR3, as DNA: TGTGCCAGCAGCTCGGACAGGGGGCAGGGTCAGCCCCAGCATTTT. It yields the protein CASSSDRGQGQPQHF. The full variable domain, in which reference TRBV7-9 and TRBJ1-5 provide the parts outside the CDR3, is DTGVSQNPRHKITKRGQNVTFRCDPISEHNRLYWYRQTLGQGPEFLTYFQNEAQLEKSRLLSDRFSAERPKGSFSTLEIQRTEQGDSAMYLCASSSDRGQGQPQHFGDGTRLSIL.

The gene calls are TRBV5-1 and TRBJ1-1; no clear D gene. This CDR3 region has 14 residues. The germline V gene encodes CDR1 SGHRS and CDR2 YFSETQ. V shed 0 bases and J shed 5 bases, with 11 bases lying between them. CDR3 loop: CASSLEEGRTEAFF. The DNA for the CDR3 is TGCGCCAGCAGCTTGGAGGAAGGCAGGACTGAAGCTTTCTTT. Together with reference TRBV5-1 and TRBJ1-1, the CDR3 gives the full variable domain: KAGVTQTPRYLIKTRGQQVTLSCSPISGHRSVSWYQQTPGQGLQFLFEYFSETQRNKGNFPGRFSGRQFSNSRSEMNVSTLELGDSALYLCASSLEEGRTEAFFGQGTRLTVV.

J is TRBJ2-3 and V is TRBV2; tentatively, D is TRBD1 (6 bases). The germline gives CDR1 SNHLY, CDR2 FYNNEI. V was cut by 4 bases and J by 0 bases, with 17 bases left in between. CDR3 length: 17 residues. The CDR3 sequence: CASSAQWTAISTDTQYF. For the CDR3, the DNA is TGTGCCAGCAGTGCCCAGTGGACAGCGATTAGCACAGATACGCAGTATTTT.

The rearrangement links TRBV15 to TRBJ1-2, with D unclear. This CDR3 contains 14 residues. Trimming removed 3 bases from V and 2 bases from J, with 10 bases in between. Germline V gene lookup returns CDR1 LNHNV and CDR2 YYDKDF (reference sequence). The DNA of the CDR3 is TGTGCCACCAGCAGGCCAGGAGGGAACTATGGCTACACCTTC. It encodes CATSRPGGNYGYTF.

V gene TRBV19 combines with J gene TRBJ1-2; 7 nucleotides align to TRBD1. V shed 5 bases and J 5 bases; nucleotides not matched to a gene: 5. CDR1 and CDR2 from the germline V gene are LNHDA and SQIVND (reference sequence). This CDR3 is built from 13 residues. The CDR3 coding sequence is TGTGCCAGTAGTCAAACACAGGGGTATGGCTACACCTTC. Protein: CASSQTQGYGYTF. The whole variable domain, remainder taken from reference TRBV19 and TRBJ1-2, is DGGITQSPKYLFRKEGQNVTLSCEQNLNHDAMYWYRQDPGQGLRLIYYSQIVNDFQKGDIAEGYSVSREKKESFPLTVTSAQKNPTAFYLCASSQTQGYGYTFGSGTRLTVV.

The CDR3 region is CATRIKGGGNQPQHF. The CDR3, as DNA: TGTGCCACCAGAATCAAAGGGGGAGGCAATCAGCCCCAGCATTTT. The chain joins TRBV15 to TRBJ1-5; D is perhaps TRBD1 (6 bases). The CDR3 runs to 15 residues. From germline, CDR1 is LNHNV and CDR2 YYDKDF (reference sequence). Trimming removed 6 bases from V and 2 bases from J, with 14 bases in between.

V is TRBV4-1 and J is TRBJ2-3, with 7 positions matching TRBD2. V trimming: 3 bases; J trimming: 4 bases; junction bases outside the gene matches: 7. Germline-derived CDR1 and CDR2 are MGHRA and YSYEKL. The CDR3 covers 15 residues. The CDR3 DNA reads as TGCGCCAGCAGCCAGAAGATCGGGGGGTCAGATACGCAGTATTTT. As protein: CASSQKIGGSDTQYF.

J is TRBJ2-1 and V is TRBV2, with TRBD2 as a possible D gene (5 bases). Trimming took 1 base from V and 8 from J, leaving 12 bases between them. This CDR3 region has 14 residues. Germline CDR1 and CDR2: SNHLY and FYNNEI. In DNA form, the CDR3 reads TGTGCCAGCAGTGAAGTGGCGATGAGGGATGAGCAGTTCTTC. Translating gives CASSEVAMRDEQFF.

Notes on this clone: Other nucleotide sequences in the sample specify the same CDR3. The J gene is TRBJ2-1, the V gene TRBV6-5; 7 nucleotides line up with TRBD1. The CDR3 sequence is 15 residues long. CDR1 and CDR2 from the germline V gene are MNHEY and SVGAGI. The V and J ends lost 0 bases and 5 bases, in that order; junction bases with no gene match: 4. CDR3 DNA: TGTGCCAGCAGTTACTCGTACAGGGGTAACAATGAGCAGTTCTTC. It translates to CASSYSYRGNNEQFF.